Below are 11 T cell receptor beta chains sequenced from a single sample in a study of blood T cell repertoires in COVID-19. Here immunoSEQ multiplex PCR was the method, and the copy in TCRdb shows in-frame clones only, minus some. The table lists about 300,000 clones, roughly 87% of them singletons, with approximately 5% in the top ten. Material: PBMCs or T cells enriched from blood (not recorded which). The receptor source for this set is a young woman who had recovered from COVID-19.

The gene calls are TRBV5-1 and TRBJ2-5; TRBD2 matches 14 bases. V was clipped by 2 bases and J by 5 bases; unmatched bases: 5. CDR1 SGHRS and CDR2 YFSETQ come from the germline V gene. The CDR3 contains 16 residues. CDR3 residues: CASSFRRLAGGETQYF. CDR3 sequence (DNA): TGCGCCAGCAGCTTTAGGCGACTAGCGGGGGGGGAGACCCAGTACTTC.

The chain joins TRBV9 to TRBJ2-7, with 9 bases fitting TRBD1. Looked up from germline, CDR1 is SGDLS and CDR2 is YYNGEE. V was pared by 4 bases and J by 3 bases, with 8 bases of the junction left unmatched. There are 15 residues in the CDR3. The CDR3 coding sequence is TGTGCCAGCAGCCTCCGGCCGGGACAGGGCTACGAGCAGTACTTC. Translated: CASSLRPGQGYEQYF.

Only a few counts were recorded for this clone. The chain employs TRBV12-5 and TRBJ1-2; D call uncertain. Deletions cut 5 bases from V and 2 bases from J, with 9 bases between. Germline loops: CDR1 LGHNT, CDR2 FRNRAP. The CDR3 runs 13 residues. The CDR3 spells CASGRRVNYGYTF. The CDR3 nucleotides read TGTGCTAGTGGTCGGAGGGTGAACTATGGCTACACCTTC.

The rearrangement links TRBV7-2 to TRBJ2-1; TRBD1 is a possible D gene (7 bases). Trimming removed 3 bases from V and 6 bases from J, with 18 bases in between. The CDR3 extends over 16 amino acids. In germline, CDR1 is SGHTA, CDR2 FQGNSA. The CDR3 sequence is CASSLGVQGGGNEQFF. The CDR3 bases are TGTGCCAGCAGCTTGGGGGTCCAGGGGGGAGGCAATGAGCAGTTCTTC.

This clone was recorded once. The chain is built from TRBV5-1 and TRBJ1-2; D is possibly TRBD1 (6 bases). CDR3 size: 16 residues. The V and J ends lost 0 bases and 0 bases respectively, with 12 bases between them. CDR1 SGHRS and CDR2 YFSETQ come from the germline V gene. The CDR3 loop is CASSLDGQSTNYGYTF. The CDR3, as DNA: TGCGCCAGCAGCTTGGATGGACAGAGTACTAACTATGGCTACACCTTC.

The chain uses TRBV29-1 and TRBJ1-2; no clear D gene. This CDR3 is built from 12 residues. The germline V and J ends were trimmed by 5 bases and 3 bases, with 10 bases remaining between them. Germline loops: CDR1 SQVTM, CDR2 ANQGSEA. The CDR3 DNA is TGCAGCGTTAGGCCCAGGTACTATGGCTACACCTTC. Residues: CSVRPRYYGYTF. The full variable domain, its missing parts supplied by reference TRBV29-1 and TRBJ1-2, is SAVISQKPSRDICQRGTSLTIQCQVDSQVTMMFWYRQQPGQSLTLIATANQGSEATYESGFVIDKFPISRPNLTFSTLTVSNMSPEDSSIYLCSVRPRYYGYTFGSGTRLTVV.

The chain recombines TRBV19 with TRBJ1-5, with D possibly matching TRBD1 (6 bases). The germline V gene encodes CDR1 LNHDA and CDR2 SQIVND (reference sequence). The length of the CDR3 is 12 residues. Trimming shortened V by 7 bases and J by 4 bases, and 8 bases separated the two germline ends. In DNA form, the CDR3 reads TGTGCCAGTAACAGGGTAAATCAGCCCCAGCATTTT. This translates into CASNRVNQPQHF. Looking up the rest from reference TRBV19 and TRBJ1-5 gives the full variable domain: DGGITQSPKYLFRKEGQNVTLSCEQNLNHDAMYWYRQDPGQGLRLIYYSQIVNDFQKGDIAEGYSVSREKKESFPLTVTSAQKNPTAFYLCASNRVNQPQHFGDGTRLSIL.

The sample holds one count of this clone. The chain joins TRBV7-3 to TRBJ1-2; 7 positions agree with TRBD1. Germline V gene sequence: CDR1 SGHTA, CDR2 FQGTGA. V trimming: 5 bases; J trimming: 0 bases; junction bases outside the gene matches: 6. This CDR3 is 15 amino acids long. The CDR3 region has the DNA TGTGCCAGCAGCCTAGACAGGGCCACTAACTATGGCTACACCTTC. Its protein is CASSLDRATNYGYTF.

The chain combines TRBV4-2 with TRBJ2-5; no firm D call. The CDR3 totals 14 residues. Germline CDR1 LGHNA, CDR2 YNFKEQ. Trimming pared 0 bases from V and 3 bases from J, leaving 8 bases between. The CDR3 is CASSQDFEKETQYF. CDR3 DNA: TGTGCCAGCAGCCAAGATTTTGAGAAAGAGACCCAGTACTTC.

This chain joins TRBV15 and TRBJ2-1; 8 nucleotides align to TRBD2. With V trimmed by 0 bases and J by 6 bases, 13 bases remained unmatched. This CDR3 contains 18 residues. The germline V gene has CDR1 LNHNV and CDR2 YYDKDF (reference sequence). The CDR3 sequence: CATSRDPPSRGASNEQFF. CDR3 sequence (DNA): TGTGCCACCAGCAGAGATCCCCCCTCGCGGGGGGCAAGCAATGAGCAGTTCTTC.

The chain has TRBV10-3 and TRBJ2-2; 7 nucleotides line up with TRBD1. The CDR3 runs to 16 residues. The trim removed 2 bases at V and 6 bases at J, leaving 9 bases unmatched. From germline, CDR1 is ENHRY and CDR2 SYGVKD. CDR3 sequence: CAISEPTPQGPGELFF. CDR3 nucleotide sequence: TGTGCCATCAGTGAGCCAACGCCACAGGGGCCCGGGGAGCTGTTTTTT.